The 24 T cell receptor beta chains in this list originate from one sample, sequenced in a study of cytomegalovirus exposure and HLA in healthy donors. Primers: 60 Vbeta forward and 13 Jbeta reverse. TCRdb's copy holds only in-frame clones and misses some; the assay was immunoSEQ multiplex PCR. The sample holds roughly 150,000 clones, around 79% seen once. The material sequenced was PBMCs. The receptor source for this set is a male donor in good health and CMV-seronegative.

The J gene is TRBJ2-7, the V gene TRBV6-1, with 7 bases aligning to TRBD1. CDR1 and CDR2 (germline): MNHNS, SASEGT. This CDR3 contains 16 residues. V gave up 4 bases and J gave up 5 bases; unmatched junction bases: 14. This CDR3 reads CASSGWAGGSSHEQYF. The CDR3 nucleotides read TGTGCCAGCAGTGGTTGGGCAGGGGGATCGAGTCACGAGCAGTACTTC.

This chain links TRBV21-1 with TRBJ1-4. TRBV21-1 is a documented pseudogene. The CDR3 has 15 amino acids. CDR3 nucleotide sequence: TGTGCCAGCAGCACTAATGCCCCAACTAATGAAAAACTGTTTTTT. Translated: CASSTNAPTNEKLFF.

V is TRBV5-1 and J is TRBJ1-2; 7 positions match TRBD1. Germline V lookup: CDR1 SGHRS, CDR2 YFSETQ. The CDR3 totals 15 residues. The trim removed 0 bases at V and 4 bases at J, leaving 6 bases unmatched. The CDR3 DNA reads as TGCGCCAGCAGCTTGGATCCGGGACAGAGCTATGGCTACACCTTC. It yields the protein CASSLDPGQSYGYTF.

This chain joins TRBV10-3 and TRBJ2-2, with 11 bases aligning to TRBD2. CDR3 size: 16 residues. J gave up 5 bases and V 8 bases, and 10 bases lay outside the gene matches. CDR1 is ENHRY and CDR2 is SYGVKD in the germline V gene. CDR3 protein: CAIQTTASGGTGELFF. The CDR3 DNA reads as TGTGCCATCCAAACCACGGCTAGCGGGGGGACCGGGGAGCTGTTTTTT.

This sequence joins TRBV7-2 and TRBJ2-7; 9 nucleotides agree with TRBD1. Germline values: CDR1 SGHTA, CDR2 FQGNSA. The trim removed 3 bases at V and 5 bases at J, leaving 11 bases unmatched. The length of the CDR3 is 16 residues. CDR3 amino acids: CASSFPGGTGINEQYF. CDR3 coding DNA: TGTGCCAGCAGCTTTCCCGGTGGGACAGGGATCAACGAGCAGTACTTC.

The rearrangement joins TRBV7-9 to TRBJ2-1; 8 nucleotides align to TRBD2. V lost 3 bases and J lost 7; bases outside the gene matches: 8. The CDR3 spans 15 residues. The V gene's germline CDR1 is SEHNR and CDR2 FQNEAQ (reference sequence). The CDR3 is CASSFLSGNPNEQFF. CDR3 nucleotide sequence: TGTGCCAGCAGCTTCCTTAGCGGGAATCCGAATGAGCAGTTCTTC.

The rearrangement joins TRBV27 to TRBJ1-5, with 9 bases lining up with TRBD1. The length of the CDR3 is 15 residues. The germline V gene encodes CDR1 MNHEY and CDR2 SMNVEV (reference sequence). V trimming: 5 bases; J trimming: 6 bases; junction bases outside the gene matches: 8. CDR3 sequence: CASSPTQGASQPQHF. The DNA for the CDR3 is TGTGCCAGCAGTCCAACACAGGGGGCGAGTCAGCCCCAGCATTTT.

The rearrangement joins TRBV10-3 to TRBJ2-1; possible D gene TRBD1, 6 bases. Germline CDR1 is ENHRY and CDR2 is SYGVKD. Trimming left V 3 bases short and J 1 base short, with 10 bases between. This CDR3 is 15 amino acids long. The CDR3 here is CAISDRGPSYNEQFF. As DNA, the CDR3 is TGTGCCATCAGTGACAGGGGTCCATCCTACAATGAGCAGTTCTTC.

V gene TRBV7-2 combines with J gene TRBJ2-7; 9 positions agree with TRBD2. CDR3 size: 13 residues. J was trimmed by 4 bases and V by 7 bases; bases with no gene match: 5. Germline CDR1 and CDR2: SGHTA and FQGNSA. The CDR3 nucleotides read TGTGCCAGCACAGGGACTAGCCGATACGAGCAGTACTTC. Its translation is CASTGTSRYEQYF. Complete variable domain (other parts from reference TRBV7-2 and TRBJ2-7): GAGVSQSPSNKVTEKGKDVELRCDPISGHTALYWYRQSLGQGLEFLIYFQGNSAPDKSGLPSDRFSAERTGGSVSTLTIQRTQQEDSAVYLCASTGTSRYEQYFGPGTRLTVT.

CDR3 region: CASSYSGQGITEAFF. CDR3 nucleotide sequence: TGTGCCAGCAGTTACTCTGGACAGGGAATCACTGAAGCTTTCTTT. The chain employs TRBV6-6 and TRBJ1-1; 8 nucleotides agree with TRBD1. This CDR3 is 15 amino acids long. Germline-derived CDR1 and CDR2 are MNHNY and SVGAGI (reference sequence). The ends lost 0 bases at V and 4 bases at J; junction bases unmatched: 4.

This chain's CDR3 is CASSSGLAGKEYNEQFF. CDR3 DNA sequence: TGTGCCAGCAGCTCGGGACTAGCGGGGAAGGAGTACAATGAGCAGTTCTTC. This sequence joins TRBV7-2 and TRBJ2-1; 13 positions match TRBD2. CDR3 length equals 17 residues. The V gene's germline CDR1 is SGHTA and CDR2 FQGNSA. With 4 bases clipped from V and 4 bases from J, the junction kept 7 bases outside the gene matches. The whole variable domain, filled in from reference TRBV7-2 and TRBJ2-1, reads GAGVSQSPSNKVTEKGKDVELRCDPISGHTALYWYRQSLGQGLEFLIYFQGNSAPDKSGLPSDRFSAERTGGSVSTLTIQRTQQEDSAVYLCASSSGLAGKEYNEQFFGPGTRLTVL.

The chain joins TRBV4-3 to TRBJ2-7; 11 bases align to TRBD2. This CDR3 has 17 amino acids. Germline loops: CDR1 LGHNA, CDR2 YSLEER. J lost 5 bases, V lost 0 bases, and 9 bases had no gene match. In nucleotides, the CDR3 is TGCGCCAGCAGCCAAGATGGGACTAGCGGCATTGGGGACGAGCAGTACTTC. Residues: CASSQDGTSGIGDEQYF.

The CDR3 region is CASSWDKSSYNEQFF. The DNA of the CDR3 is TGTGCCAGCAGTTGGGACAAAAGCTCCTACAATGAGCAGTTCTTC. This chain connects TRBV27 to TRBJ2-1, with D possibly being TRBD1 (6 bases). This CDR3 has 15 residues. Germline CDR1 is MNHEY and CDR2 is SMNVEV (reference sequence). Trimming took off 4 bases at V and 0 bases at J, with 10 bases between the two ends.

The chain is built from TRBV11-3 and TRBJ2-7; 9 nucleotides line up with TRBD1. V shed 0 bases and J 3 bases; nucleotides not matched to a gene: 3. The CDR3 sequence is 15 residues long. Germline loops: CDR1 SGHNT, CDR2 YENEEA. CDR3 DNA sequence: TGTGCCAGCAGCTTAGATACGGGACAGGGCTACGAGCAGTACTTC. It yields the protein CASSLDTGQGYEQYF.

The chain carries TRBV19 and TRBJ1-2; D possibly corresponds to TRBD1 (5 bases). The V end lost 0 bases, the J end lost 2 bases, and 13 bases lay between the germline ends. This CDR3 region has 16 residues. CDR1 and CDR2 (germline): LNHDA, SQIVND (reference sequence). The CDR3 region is CASSIDRRRGNYGYTF. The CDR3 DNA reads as TGTGCCAGTAGTATAGATCGTCGGAGGGGCAACTATGGCTACACCTTC.

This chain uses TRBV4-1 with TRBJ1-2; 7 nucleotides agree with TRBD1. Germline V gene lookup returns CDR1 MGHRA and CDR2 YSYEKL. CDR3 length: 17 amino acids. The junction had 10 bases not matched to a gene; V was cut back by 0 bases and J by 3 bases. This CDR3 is CASSQDWSGTDYYGYTF. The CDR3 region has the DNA TGCGCCAGCAGCCAAGATTGGTCTGGGACAGACTACTATGGCTACACCTTC.

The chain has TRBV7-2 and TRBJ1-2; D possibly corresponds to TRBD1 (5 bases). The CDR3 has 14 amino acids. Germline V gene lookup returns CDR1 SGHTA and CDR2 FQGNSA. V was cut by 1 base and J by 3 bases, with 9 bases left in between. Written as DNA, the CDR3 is TGTGCCAGCAGCTTAGGCGGGGACCACTATGGCTACACCTTC. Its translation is CASSLGGDHYGYTF.

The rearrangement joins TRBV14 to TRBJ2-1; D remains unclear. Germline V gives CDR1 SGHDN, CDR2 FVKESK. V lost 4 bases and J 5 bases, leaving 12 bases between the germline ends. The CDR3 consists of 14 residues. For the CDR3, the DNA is TGTGCCAGCAGCCCCTGGGCCGTCGACAATGAGCAGTTCTTC. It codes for CASSPWAVDNEQFF.

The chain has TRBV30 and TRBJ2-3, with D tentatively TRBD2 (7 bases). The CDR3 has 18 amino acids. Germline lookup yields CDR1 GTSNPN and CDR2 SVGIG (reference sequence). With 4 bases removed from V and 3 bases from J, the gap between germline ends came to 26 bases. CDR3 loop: CAWIPGTRGGLETDTQYF. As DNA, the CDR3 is TGTGCCTGGATTCCGGGGACCCGCGGGGGCTTAGAAACAGATACGCAGTATTTT. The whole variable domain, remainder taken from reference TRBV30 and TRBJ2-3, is SQTIHQWPATLVQPVGSPLSLECTVEGTSNPNLYWYRQAAGRGLQLLFYSVGIGQISSEVPQNLSASRPQDRQFILSSKKLLLSDSGFYLCAWIPGTRGGLETDTQYFGPGTRLTVL.

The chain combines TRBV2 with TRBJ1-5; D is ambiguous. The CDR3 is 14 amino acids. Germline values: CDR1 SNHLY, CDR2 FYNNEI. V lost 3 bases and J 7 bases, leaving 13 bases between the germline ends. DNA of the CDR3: TGTGCCAGCAGTGATTCAGCGCTCAACCAGCCCCAGCATTTT. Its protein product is CASSDSALNQPQHF.

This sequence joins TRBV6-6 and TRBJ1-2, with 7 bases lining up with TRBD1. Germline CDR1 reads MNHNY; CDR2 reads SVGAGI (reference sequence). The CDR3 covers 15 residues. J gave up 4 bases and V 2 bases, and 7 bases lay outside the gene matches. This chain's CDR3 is CASSYQSGQSYGYTF. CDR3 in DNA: TGTGCCAGCAGTTACCAGTCGGGACAGAGCTATGGCTACACCTTC.

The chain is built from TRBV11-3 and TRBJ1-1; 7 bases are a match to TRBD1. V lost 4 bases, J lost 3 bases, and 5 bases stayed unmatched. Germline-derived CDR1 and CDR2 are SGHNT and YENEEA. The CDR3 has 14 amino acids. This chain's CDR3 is CASSSDRDDTEAFF. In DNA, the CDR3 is TGTGCCAGCAGCTCTGACAGGGATGACACTGAAGCTTTCTTT.

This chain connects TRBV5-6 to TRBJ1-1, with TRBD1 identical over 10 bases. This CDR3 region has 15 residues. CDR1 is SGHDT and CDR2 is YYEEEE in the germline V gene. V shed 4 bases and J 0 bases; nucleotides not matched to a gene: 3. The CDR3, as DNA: TGTGCCAGCAGCAGGGACAGGGGACTGAACACTGAAGCTTTCTTT. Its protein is CASSRDRGLNTEAFF.

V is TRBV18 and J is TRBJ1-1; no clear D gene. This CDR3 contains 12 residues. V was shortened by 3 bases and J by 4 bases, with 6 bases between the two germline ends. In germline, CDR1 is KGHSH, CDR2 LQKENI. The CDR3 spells CASSPPGTEAFF. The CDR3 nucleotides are TGTGCCAGCTCACCCCCGGGCACTGAAGCTTTCTTT.